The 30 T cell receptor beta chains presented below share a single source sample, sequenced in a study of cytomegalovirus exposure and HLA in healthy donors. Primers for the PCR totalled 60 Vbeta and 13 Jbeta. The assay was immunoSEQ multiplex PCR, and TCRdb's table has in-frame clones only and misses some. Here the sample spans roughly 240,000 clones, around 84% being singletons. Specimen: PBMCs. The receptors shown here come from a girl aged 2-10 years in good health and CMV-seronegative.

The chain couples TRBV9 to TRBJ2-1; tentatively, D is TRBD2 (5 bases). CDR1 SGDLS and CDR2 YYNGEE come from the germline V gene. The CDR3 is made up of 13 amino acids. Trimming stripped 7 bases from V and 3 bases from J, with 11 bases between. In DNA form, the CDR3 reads TGTGCCAGCGGAACCGGGGTCTACAATGAGCAGTTCTTC. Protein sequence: CASGTGVYNEQFF.

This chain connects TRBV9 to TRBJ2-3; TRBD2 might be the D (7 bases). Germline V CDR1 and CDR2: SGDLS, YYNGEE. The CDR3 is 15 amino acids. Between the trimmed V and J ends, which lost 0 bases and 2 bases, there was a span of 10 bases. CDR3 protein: CASSVEGDYTDTQYF. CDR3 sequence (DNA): TGTGCCAGCAGCGTAGAGGGGGACTACACAGATACGCAGTATTTT.

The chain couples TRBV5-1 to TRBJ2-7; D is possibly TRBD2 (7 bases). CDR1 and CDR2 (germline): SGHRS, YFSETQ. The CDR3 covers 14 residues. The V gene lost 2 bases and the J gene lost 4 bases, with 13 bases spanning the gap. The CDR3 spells CASSFGGRGYEQYF. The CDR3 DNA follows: TGCGCCAGCAGCTTTGGAGGGAGGGGGTACGAGCAGTACTTC. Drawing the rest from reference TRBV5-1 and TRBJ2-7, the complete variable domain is KAGVTQTPRYLIKTRGQQVTLSCSPISGHRSVSWYQQTPGQGLQFLFEYFSETQRNKGNFPGRFSGRQFSNSRSEMNVSTLELGDSALYLCASSFGGRGYEQYFGPGTRLTVT.

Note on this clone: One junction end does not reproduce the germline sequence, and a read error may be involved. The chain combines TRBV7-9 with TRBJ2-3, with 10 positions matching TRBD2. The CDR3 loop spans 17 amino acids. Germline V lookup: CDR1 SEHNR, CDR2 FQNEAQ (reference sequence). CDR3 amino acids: CSSSSPSGRMVSDTQYF. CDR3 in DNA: TGTTCCAGCAGCTCTCCTAGCGGGAGAATGGTTTCGGATACGCAGTATTTT.

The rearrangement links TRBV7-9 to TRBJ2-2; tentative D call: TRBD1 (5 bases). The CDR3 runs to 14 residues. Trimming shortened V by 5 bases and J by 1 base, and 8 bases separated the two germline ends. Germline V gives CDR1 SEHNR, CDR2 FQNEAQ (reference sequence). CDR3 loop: CASSQGQNTGELFF. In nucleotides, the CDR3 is TGTGCCAGCAGCCAAGGACAGAACACCGGGGAGCTGTTTTTT.

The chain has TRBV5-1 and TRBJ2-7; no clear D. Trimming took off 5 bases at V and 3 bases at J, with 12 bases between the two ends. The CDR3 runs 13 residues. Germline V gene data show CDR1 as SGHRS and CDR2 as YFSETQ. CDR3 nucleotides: TGCGCCAGCAGGCCCCACATGAACTACGAGCAGTACTTC. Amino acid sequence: CASRPHMNYEQYF.

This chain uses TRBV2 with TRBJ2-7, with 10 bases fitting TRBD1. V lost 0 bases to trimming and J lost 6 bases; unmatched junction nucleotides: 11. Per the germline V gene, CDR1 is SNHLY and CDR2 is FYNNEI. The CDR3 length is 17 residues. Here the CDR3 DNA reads TGTGCCAGCAGTGAAGCCCCTCCGACAGGGGGCTGGGGCGAGCAGTACTTC. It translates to CASSEAPPTGGWGEQYF.

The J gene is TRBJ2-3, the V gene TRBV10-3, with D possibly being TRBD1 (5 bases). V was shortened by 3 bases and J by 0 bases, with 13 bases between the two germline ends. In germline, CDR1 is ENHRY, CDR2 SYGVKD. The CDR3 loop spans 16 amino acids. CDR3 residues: CAISDPVGASTDTQYF. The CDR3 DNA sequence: TGTGCCATCAGTGACCCCGTTGGGGCTAGCACAGATACGCAGTATTTT.

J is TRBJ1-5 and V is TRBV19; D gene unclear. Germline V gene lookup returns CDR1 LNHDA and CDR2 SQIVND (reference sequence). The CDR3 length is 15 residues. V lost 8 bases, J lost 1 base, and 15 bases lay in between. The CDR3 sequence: CASAPGQTSNQPQHF. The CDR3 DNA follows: TGTGCCAGTGCCCCTGGGCAGACCAGCAATCAGCCCCAGCATTTT.

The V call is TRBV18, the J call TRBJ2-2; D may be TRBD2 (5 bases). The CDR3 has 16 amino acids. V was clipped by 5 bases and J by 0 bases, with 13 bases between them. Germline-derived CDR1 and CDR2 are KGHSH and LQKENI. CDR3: CASSIFEGPNTGELFF. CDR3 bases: TGTGCCAGCTCAATTTTCGAGGGCCCGAACACCGGGGAGCTGTTTTTT.

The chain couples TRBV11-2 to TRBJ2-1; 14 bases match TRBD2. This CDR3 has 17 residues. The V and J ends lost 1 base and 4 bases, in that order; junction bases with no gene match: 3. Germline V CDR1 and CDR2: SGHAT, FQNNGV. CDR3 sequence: CASSLGTSGRFYNEQFF. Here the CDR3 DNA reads TGTGCCAGCAGCTTAGGGACTAGCGGGAGGTTTTACAATGAGCAGTTCTTC.

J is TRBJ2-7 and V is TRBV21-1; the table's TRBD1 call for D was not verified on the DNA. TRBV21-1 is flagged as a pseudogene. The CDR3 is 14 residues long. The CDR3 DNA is TGTGCCAGCAGCAAAGAGGTACAGGTCTACGAGCAGTACTTC. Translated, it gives CASSKEVQVYEQYF.

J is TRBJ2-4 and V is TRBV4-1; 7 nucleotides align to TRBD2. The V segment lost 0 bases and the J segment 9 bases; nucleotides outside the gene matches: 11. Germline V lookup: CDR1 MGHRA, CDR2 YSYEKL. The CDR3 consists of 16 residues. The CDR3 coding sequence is TGCGCCAGCAGCCAAGATGGGAGGGCGGGAGCGAGCATTCAGTACTTC. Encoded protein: CASSQDGRAGASIQYF.

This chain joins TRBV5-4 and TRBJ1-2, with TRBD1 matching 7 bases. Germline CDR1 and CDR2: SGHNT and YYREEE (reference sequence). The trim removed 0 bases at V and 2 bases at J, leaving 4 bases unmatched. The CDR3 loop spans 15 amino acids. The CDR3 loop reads CASSLGWTGNYGYTF. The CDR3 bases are TGTGCCAGCAGCTTGGGCTGGACAGGAAACTATGGCTACACCTTC.

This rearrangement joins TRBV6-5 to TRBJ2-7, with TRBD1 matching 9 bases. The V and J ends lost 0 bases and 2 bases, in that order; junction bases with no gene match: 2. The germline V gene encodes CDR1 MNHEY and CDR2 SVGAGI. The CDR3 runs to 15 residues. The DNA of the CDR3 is TGTGCCAGCAGTTACTCTGGGACAGGGACCTACGAGCAGTACTTC. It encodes CASSYSGTGTYEQYF.

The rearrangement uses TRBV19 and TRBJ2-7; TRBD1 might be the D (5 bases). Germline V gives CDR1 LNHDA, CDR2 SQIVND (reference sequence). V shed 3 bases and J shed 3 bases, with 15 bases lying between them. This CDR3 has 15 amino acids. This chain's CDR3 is CASSILARAFYEQYF. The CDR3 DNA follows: TGTGCCAGTAGTATTCTGGCCAGGGCCTTCTACGAGCAGTACTTC.

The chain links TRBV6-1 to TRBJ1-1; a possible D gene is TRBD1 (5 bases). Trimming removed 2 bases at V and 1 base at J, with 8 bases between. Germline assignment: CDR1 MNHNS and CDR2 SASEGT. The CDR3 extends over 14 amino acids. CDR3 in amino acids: CASSENQGNTEAFF. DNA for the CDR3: TGTGCCAGCAGTGAAAATCAGGGGAACACTGAAGCTTTCTTT.

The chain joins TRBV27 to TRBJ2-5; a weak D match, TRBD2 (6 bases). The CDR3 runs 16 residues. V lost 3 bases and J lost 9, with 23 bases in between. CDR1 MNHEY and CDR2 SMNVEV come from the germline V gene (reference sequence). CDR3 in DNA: TGTGCCAGCAGTTTTCACCTCGAGACGCGGGGCCGGGCCCAGTACTTC. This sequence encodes CASSFHLETRGRAQYF.

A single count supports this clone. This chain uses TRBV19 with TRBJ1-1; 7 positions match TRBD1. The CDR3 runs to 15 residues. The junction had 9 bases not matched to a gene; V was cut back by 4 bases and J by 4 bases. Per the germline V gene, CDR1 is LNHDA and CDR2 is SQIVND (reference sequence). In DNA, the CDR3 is TGTGCCAGTAGTACGAACGACAGGGATGGCACTGAAGCTTTCTTT. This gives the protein CASSTNDRDGTEAFF.

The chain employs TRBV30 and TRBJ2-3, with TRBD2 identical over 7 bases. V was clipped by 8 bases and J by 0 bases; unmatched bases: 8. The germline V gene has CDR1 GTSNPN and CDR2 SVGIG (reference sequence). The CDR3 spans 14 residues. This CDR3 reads CAKLERGSTDTQYF. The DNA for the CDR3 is TGTGCCAAGCTTGAGCGGGGTAGCACAGATACGCAGTATTTT. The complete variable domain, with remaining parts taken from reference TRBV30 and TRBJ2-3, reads SQTIHQWPATLVQPVGSPLSLECTVEGTSNPNLYWYRQAAGRGLQLLFYSVGIGQISSEVPQNLSASRPQDRQFILSSKKLLLSDSGFYLCAKLERGSTDTQYFGPGTRLTVL.

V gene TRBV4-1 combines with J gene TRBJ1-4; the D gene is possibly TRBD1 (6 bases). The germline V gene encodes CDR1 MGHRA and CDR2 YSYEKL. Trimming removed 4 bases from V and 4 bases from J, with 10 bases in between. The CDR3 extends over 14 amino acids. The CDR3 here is CASSRGQFNEKLFF. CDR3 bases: TGCGCCAGCAGCCGCGGACAGTTTAATGAAAAACTGTTTTTT.

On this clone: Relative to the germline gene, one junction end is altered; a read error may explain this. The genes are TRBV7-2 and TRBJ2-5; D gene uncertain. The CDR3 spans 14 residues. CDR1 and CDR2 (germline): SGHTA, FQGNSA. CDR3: CASSFGSHQETQYF. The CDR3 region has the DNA TGTGCCAGCAGCTTTGGTAGCCACCAGGAGACCCAGTACTTC.

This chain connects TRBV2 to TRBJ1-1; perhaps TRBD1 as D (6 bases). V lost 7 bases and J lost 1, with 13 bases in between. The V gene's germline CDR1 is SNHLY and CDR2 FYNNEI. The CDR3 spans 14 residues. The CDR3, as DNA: TGTGCCAGCATTCGGGACACCGGGAACACTGAAGCTTTCTTT. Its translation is CASIRDTGNTEAFF.

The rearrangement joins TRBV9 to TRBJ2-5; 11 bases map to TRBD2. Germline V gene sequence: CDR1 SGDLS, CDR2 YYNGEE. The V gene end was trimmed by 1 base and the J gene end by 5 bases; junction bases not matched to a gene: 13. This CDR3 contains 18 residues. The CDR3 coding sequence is TGTGCCAGCAGCGTAACTCACAATAGCGGGGGGGCGTGGGAGACCCAGTACTTC. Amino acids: CASSVTHNSGGAWETQYF.

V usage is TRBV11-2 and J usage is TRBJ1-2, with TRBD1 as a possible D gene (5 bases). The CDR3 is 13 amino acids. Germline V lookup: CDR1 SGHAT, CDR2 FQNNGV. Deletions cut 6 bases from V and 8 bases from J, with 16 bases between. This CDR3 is CASRPFRDVGYTF. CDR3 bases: TGTGCCAGCAGACCTTTCAGGGATGTGGGCTACACCTTC.

The CDR3 region is CASSYLGLGTGELFF. For the CDR3, the DNA is TGTGCCAGCAGCTATTTGGGGCTTGGCACCGGGGAGCTGTTTTTT. The V call is TRBV5-6, the J call TRBJ2-2; possibly TRBD1 for D (5 bases). The ends were cut back, 3 bases at V and 4 bases at J, with 13 bases in the middle. Germline V gives CDR1 SGHDT, CDR2 YYEEEE. The CDR3 runs to 15 residues. Filled out from reference TRBV5-6 and TRBJ2-2, the complete variable domain reads DAGVTQSPTHLIKTRGQQVTLRCSPKSGHDTVSWYQQALGQGPQFIFQYYEEEERQRGNFPDRFSGHQFPNYSSELNVNALLLGDSALYLCASSYLGLGTGELFFGEGSRLTVL.

The CDR3 protein is CASSITGNPNTGELFF. CDR3 DNA sequence: TGCGCCAGCAGCATAACAGGGAATCCGAACACCGGGGAGCTGTTTTTT. The chain links TRBV5-1 to TRBJ2-2; D perhaps matches TRBD1 (6 bases). The V and J ends lost 4 bases and 0 bases respectively, with 13 bases between them. The V gene's germline CDR1 is SGHRS and CDR2 YFSETQ. The length of the CDR3 is 16 residues.

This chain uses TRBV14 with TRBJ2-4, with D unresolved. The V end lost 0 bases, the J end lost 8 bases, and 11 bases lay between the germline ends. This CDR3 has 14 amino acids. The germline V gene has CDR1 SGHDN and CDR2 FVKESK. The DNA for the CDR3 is TGTGCCAGCAGCCAAGATCCCAGGTGGGACATTCAGTACTTC. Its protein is CASSQDPRWDIQYF.

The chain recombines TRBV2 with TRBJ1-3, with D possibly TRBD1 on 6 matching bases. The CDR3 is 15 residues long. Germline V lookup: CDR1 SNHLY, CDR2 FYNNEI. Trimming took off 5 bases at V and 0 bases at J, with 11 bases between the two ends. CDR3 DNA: TGTGCCAGCAGTACACAGGGCCTCTCTGGAAACACCATATATTTT. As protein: CASSTQGLSGNTIYF. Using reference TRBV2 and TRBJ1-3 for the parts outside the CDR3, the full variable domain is EPEVTQTPSHQVTQMGQEVILRCVPISNHLYFYWYRQILGQKVEFLVSFYNNEISEKSEIFDDQFSVERPDGSNFTLKIRSTKLEDSAMYFCASSTQGLSGNTIYFGEGSWLTVV.

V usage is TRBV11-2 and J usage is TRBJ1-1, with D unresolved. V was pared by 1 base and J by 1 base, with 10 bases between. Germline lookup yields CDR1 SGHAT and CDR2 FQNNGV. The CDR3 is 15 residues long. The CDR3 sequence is CASSLAGGSNTEAFF. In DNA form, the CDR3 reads TGTGCCAGCAGCTTAGCAGGAGGGTCGAACACTGAAGCTTTCTTT.